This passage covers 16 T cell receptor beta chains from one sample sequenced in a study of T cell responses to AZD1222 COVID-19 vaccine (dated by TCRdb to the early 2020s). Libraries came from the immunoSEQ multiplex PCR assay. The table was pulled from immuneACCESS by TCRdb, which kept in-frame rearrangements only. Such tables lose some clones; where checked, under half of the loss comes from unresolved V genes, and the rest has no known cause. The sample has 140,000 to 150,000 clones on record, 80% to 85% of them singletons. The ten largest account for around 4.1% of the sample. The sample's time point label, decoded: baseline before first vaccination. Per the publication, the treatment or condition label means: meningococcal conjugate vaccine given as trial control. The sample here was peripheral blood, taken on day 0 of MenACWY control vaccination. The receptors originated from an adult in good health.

CDR3 nucleotide sequence: TGCGCCAGCAGTGAGACTAGCGGGGGGGCCTTTGGGGAGACCCAGTACTTC. Translated: CASSETSGGAFGETQYF. The V and J genes are TRBV10-2 and TRBJ2-5; 13 positions match TRBD2. Looked up from germline, CDR1 is WSHSY and CDR2 is SAAADI. V shed 2 bases and J 5 bases; nucleotides not matched to a gene: 8. There are 17 residues in the CDR3.

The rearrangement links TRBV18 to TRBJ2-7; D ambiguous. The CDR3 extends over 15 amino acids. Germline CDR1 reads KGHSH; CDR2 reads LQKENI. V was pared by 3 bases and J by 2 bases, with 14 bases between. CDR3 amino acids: CASSPIEGRPYEQYF. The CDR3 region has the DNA TGTGCCAGCTCACCGATAGAAGGGCGCCCCTACGAGCAGTACTTC.

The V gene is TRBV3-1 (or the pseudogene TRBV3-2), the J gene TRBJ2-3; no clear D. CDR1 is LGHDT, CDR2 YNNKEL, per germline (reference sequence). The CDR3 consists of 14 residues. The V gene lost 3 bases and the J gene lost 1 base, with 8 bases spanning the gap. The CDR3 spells CASSHLGGTDTQYF. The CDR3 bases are TGTGCCAGCAGCCACCTTGGCGGCACAGATACGCAGTATTTT.

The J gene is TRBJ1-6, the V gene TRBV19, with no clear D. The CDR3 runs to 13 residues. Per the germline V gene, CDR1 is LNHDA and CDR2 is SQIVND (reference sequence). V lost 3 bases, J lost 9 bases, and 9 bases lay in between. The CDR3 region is CASSIYPSSPLHF. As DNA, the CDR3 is TGTGCCAGTAGTATCTATCCAAGTTCACCCCTCCACTTT.

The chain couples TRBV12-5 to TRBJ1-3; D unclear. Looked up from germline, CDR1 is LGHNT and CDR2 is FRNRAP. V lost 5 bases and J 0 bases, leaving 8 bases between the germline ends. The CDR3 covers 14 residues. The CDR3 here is CASGPGNSGNTIYF. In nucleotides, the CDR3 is TGTGCTAGTGGTCCCGGTAACTCTGGAAACACCATATATTTT.

The CDR3 protein is CASSPGQGAKGYTF. CDR3 nucleotide sequence: TGTGCCAGCAGCCCCGGACAGGGGGCGAAGGGCTACACCTTC. The chain uses TRBV7-9 and TRBJ1-2; TRBD1 aligns across 11 bases. Germline CDR1 SEHNR, CDR2 FQNEAQ (reference sequence). The V gene end was trimmed by 5 bases and the J gene end by 8 bases; junction bases not matched to a gene: 7. There are 14 residues in the CDR3.

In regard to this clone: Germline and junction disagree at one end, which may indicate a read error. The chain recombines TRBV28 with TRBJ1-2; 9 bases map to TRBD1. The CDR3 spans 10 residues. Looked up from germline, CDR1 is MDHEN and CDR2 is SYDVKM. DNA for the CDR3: TGTGCCACCTGGGACAGGGTCAATATCTTC. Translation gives CATWDRVNIF.

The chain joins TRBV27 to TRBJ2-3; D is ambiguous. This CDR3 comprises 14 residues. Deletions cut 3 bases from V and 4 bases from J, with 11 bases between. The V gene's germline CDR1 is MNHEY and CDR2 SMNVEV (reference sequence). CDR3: CASSFGRTADTQYF. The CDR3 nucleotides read TGTGCCAGCAGTTTCGGAAGGACCGCAGATACGCAGTATTTT.

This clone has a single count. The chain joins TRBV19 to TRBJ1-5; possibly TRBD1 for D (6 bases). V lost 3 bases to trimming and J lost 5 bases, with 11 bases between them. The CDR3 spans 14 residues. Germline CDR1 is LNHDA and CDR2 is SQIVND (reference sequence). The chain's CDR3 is CASSIWTDHQPQHF. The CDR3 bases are TGTGCCAGTAGTATCTGGACAGACCATCAGCCCCAGCATTTT.

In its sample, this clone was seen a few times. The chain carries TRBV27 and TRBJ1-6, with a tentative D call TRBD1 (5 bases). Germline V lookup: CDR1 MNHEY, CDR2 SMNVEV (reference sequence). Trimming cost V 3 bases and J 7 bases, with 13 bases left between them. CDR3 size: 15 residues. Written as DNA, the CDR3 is TGTGCCAGCAGTTTGGGCCGGGGGGTAAATTCACCCCTCCACTTT. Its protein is CASSLGRGVNSPLHF.

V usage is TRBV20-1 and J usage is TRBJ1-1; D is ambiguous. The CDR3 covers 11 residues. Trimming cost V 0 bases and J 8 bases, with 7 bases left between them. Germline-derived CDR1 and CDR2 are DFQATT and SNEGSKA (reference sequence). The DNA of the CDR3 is TGCAGTGCTAGAGAACAGATAGAAGCTTTCTTT. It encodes CSAREQIEAFF.

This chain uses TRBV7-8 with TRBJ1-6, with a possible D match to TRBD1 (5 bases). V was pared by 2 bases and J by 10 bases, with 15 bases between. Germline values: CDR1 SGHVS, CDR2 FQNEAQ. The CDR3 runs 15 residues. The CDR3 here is CASSLNTGGGSPLHF. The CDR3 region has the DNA TGTGCCAGCAGCTTAAACACCGGGGGTGGGTCACCCCTCCACTTT.

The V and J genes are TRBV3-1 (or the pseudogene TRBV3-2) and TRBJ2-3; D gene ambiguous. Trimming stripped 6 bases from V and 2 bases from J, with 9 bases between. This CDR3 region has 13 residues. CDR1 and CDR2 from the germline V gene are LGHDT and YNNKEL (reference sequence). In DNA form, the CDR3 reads TGTGCCAGCAGATCCTATTCCACAGATACGCAGTATTTT. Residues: CASRSYSTDTQYF.

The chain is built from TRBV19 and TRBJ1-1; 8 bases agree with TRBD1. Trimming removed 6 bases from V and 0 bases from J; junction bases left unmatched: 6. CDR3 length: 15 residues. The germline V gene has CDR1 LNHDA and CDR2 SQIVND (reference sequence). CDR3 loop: CASRTGGTMNTEAFF. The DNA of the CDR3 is TGTGCCAGTAGAACAGGGGGGACCATGAACACTGAAGCTTTCTTT.

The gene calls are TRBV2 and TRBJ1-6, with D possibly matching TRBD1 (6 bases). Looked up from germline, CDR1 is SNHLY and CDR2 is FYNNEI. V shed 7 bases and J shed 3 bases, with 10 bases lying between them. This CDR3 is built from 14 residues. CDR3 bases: TGTGCCAGCATGGAGGGGGACTATAATTCACCCCTCCACTTT. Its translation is CASMEGDYNSPLHF.

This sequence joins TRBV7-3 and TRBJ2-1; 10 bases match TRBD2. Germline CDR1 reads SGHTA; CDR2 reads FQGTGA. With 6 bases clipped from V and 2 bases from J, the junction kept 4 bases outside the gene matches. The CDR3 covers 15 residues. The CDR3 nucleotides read TGTGCCAGCAGTAAACTAGCGGGGCCCTACAATGAGCAGTTCTTC. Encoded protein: CASSKLAGPYNEQFF.